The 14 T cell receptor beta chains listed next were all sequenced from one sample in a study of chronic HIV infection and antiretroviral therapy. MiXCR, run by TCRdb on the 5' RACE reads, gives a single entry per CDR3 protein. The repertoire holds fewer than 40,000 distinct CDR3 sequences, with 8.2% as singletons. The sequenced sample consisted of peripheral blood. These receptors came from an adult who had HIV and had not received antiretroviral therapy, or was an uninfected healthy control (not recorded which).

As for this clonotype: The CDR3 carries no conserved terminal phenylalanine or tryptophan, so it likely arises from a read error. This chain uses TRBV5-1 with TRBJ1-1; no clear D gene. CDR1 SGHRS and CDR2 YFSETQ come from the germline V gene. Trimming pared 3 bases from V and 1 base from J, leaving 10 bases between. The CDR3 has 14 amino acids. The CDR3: CASSWAGPNTEAFL. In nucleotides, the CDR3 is TGCGCCAGCAGCTGGGCCGGGCCGAACACTGAAGCTTTCCTT.

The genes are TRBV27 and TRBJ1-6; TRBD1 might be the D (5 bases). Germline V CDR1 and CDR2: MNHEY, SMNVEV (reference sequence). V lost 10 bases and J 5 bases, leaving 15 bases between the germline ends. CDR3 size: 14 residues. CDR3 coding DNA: TGTGCCACCAGCCCAGGGTGGAATAATTCACCCCTCCACTTT. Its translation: CATSPGWNNSPLHF.

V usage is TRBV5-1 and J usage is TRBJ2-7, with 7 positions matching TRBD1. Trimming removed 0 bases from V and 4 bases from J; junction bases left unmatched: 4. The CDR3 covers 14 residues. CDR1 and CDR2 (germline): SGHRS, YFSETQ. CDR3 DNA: TGCGCCAGCAGCTTGGCGGGGACAGCATACGAGCAGTACTTC. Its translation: CASSLAGTAYEQYF.

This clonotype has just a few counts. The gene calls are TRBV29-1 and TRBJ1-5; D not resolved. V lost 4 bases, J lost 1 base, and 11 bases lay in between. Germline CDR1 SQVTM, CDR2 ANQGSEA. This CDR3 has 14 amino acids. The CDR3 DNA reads TGCAGCGTTGCTTTTCAGGACAGCAATCAGCCCCAGCATTTT. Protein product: CSVAFQDSNQPQHF.

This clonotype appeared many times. The CDR3 nucleotides are TGTGCCAGCAGTTTGACAGGGGGCAATCAGCCCCAGCATTTT. Residues: CASSLTGGNQPQHF. This rearrangement joins TRBV6-2 or TRBV6-3 to TRBJ1-5; 8 bases align to TRBD1. The trim removed 4 bases at V and 2 bases at J, leaving 1 base unmatched. Germline loops: CDR1 MNHEY, CDR2 SVGEGT. The CDR3 has 14 residues.

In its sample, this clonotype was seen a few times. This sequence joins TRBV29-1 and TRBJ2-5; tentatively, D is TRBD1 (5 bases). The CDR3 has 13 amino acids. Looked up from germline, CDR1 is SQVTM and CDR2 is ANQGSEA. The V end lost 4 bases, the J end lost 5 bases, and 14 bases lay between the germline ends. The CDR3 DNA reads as TGCAGCGTTGTCTGGACAACGGCGGAGACCCAGTACTTC. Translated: CSVVWTTAETQYF.

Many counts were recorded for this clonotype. The CDR3 is CARGSTDTQYF. DNA of the CDR3: TGTGCCAGAGGGAGCACAGATACGCAGTATTTT. The gene calls are TRBV2 and TRBJ2-3, with D unresolved. Deletions cut 9 bases from V and 0 bases from J, with 4 bases between. CDR1 SNHLY and CDR2 FYNNEI come from the germline V gene. The CDR3 is 11 residues long.

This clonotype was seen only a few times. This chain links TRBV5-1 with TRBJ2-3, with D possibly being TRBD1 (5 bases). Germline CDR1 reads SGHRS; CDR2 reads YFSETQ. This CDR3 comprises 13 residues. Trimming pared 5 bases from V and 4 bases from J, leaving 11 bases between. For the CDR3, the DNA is TGCGCCAGCAGATCCAGGGAATCAGATACGCAGTATTTT. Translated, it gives CASRSRESDTQYF. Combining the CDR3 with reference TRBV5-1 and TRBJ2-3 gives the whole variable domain KAGVTQTPRYLIKTRGQQVTLSCSPISGHRSVSWYQQTPGQGLQFLFEYFSETQRNKGNFPGRFSGRQFSNSRSEMNVSTLELGDSALYLCASRSRESDTQYFGPGTRLTVL.

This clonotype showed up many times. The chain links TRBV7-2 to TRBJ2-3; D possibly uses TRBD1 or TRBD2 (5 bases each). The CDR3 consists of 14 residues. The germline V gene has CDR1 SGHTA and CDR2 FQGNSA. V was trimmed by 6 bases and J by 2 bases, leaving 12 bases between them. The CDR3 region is CASSPRGFTDTQYF. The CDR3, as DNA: TGTGCCAGCAGTCCCCGGGGCTTCACAGATACGCAGTATTTT.

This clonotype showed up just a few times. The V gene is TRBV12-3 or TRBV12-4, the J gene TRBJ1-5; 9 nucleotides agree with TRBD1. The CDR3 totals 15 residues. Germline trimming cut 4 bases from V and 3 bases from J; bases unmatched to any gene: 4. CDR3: CASSSGQGFNQPQHF. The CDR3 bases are TGTGCCAGCAGTTCCGGACAGGGGTTCAATCAGCCCCAGCATTTT.

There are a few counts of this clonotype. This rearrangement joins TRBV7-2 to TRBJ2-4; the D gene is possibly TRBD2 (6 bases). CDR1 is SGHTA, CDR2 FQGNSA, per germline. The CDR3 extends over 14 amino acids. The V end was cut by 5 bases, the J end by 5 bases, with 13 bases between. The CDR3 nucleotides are TGTGCCAGCAGCCCACGGACGGGGGAAAACATTCAGTACTTC. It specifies CASSPRTGENIQYF.

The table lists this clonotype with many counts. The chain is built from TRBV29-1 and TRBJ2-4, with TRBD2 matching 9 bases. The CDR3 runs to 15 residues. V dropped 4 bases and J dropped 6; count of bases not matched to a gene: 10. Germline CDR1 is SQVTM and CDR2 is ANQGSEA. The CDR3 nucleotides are TGCAGCGTTGCCAAGGCGGGAGGGCCAGGAAACATTCAGTACTTC. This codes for CSVAKAGGPGNIQYF.

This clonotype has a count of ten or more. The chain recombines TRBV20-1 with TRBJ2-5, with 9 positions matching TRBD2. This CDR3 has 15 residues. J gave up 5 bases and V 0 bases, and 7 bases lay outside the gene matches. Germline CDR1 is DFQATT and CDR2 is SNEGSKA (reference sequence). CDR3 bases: TGCAGTGCTAGAGATCGCGGGAGGGCCAGGGAGACCCAGTACTTC. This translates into CSARDRGRARETQYF.

The CDR3 protein is CASSLAGNEQYF. The CDR3 region has the DNA TGCGCCAGCAGCTTGGCTGGGAACGAGCAGTACTTC. V gene TRBV5-1 combines with J gene TRBJ2-7, with D unresolved. V was pared by 0 bases and J by 5 bases, with 6 bases between. Germline-derived CDR1 and CDR2 are SGHRS and YFSETQ. This CDR3 is built from 12 residues.